The clone carrying this T cell receptor beta chain has ten or more counts. This CDR3 is built from 14 residues. CDR1 is SGHRS and CDR2 is YFSETQ in the germline V gene. The junction had 10 bases not matched to a gene; V was cut back by 4 bases and J by 7 bases. The data are from a study of neurological immune-mediated disorders. By 5'RACE with 10-nucleotide random UMIs, the cDNA was made. TCRdb re-called the 5' RACE reads through MiXCR, storing one row per CDR3 protein. The table lists about 50,000 distinct CDR3 sequences, 5.8% of them singletons. This sequence was found in a woman aged 18-35 years with multiple sclerosis. Material: CD4+ T cells from blood. The chain has TRBV5-1 and TRBJ1-2; 7 bases align to TRBD1. The CDR3 is CASSPSGTEVGYTF. DNA for the CDR3: TGCGCCAGCAGCCCTTCCGGGACAGAGGTTGGCTACACCTTC.